The present entry profiles one T cell receptor beta chain with its context. This entry is derived from a study of CD8 T cells in Susac syndrome. Random hexamers primed reverse transcription of about 0.5 to 1 ug RNA. TCRdb processed the immunoSEQ multiplex PCR reads anew with MiXCR; each CDR3 protein has one entry. Of 160,000 or so distinct CDR3 sequences in the sample, around 94% were seen once. The TEMRA cells underwent FACS enrichment, while the CD8+ and CD4+ T cells underwent negative isolation. The CDR3 extends over 11 amino acids. V was shortened by 3 bases and J by 13 bases, with 15 bases between the two germline ends. The germline V gene has CDR1 DFQATT and CDR2 SNEGSKA (reference sequence).

Sequenced: CD4+ T cells from PBMCs. The genes are TRBV20-1 and TRBJ1-1; D gene ambiguous. The receptor comes from a human donor with multiple sclerosis. The CDR3 sequence is CSASGQTKVFF. The CDR3 DNA follows: TGCAGTGCTAGTGGGCAGACTAAGGTTTTCTTT.